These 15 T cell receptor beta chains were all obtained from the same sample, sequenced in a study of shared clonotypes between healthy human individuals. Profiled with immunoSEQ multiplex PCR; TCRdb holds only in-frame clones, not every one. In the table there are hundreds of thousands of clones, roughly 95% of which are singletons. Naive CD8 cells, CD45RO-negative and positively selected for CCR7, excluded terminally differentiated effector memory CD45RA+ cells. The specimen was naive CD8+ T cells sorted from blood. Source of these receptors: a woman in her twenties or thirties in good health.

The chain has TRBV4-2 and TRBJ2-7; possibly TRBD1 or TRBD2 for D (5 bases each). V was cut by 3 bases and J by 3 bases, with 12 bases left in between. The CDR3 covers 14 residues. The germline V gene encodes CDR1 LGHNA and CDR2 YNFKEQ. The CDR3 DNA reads TGTGCCAGCAGCCATGGGGGTCAGAACTACGAGCAGTACTTC. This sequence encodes CASSHGGQNYEQYF.

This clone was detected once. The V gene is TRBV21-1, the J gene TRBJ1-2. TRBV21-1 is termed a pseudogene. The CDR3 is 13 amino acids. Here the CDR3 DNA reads TGTGCCAGCACCCCCGGGACCCTCTATGGCTACACCTTC. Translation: CASTPGTLYGYTF.

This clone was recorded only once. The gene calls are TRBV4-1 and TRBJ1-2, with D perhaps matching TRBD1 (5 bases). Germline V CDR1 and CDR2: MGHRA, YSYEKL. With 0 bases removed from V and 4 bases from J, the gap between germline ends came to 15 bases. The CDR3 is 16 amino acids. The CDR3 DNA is TGCGCCAGCAGCCAAGATCACTCGGGGGAAATCTATGGCTACACCTTC. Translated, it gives CASSQDHSGEIYGYTF.

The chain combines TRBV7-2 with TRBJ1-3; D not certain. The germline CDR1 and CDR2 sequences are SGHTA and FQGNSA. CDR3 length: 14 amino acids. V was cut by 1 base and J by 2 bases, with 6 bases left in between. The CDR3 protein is CASSLVGTGNTIYF. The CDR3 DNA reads TGTGCCAGCAGCTTAGTAGGGACTGGAAACACCATATATTTT.

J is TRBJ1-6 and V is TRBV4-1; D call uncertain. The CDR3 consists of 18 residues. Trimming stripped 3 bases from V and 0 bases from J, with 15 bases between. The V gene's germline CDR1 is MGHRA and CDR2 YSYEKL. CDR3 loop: CASSHLFVGISYNSPLHF. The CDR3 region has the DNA TGCGCCAGCAGCCATTTATTTGTAGGCATCTCCTATAATTCACCCCTCCACTTT.

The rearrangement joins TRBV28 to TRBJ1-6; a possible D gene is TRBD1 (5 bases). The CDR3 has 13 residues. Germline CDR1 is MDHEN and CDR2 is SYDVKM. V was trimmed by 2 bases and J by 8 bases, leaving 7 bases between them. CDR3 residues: CASSLRGHSPLHF. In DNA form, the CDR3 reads TGTGCCAGCAGTTTAAGGGGCCATTCACCCCTCCACTTT. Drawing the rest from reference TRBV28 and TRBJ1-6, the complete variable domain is DVKVTQSSRYLVKRTGEKVFLECVQDMDHENMFWYRQDPGLGLRLIYFSYDVKMKEKGDIPEGYSVSREKKERFSLILESASTNQTSMYLCASSLRGHSPLHFGNGTRLTVT.

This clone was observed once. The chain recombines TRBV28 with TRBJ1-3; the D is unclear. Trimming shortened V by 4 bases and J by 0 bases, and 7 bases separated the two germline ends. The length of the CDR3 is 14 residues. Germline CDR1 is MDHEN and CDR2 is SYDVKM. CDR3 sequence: CASSSQSSGNTIYF. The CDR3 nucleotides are TGTGCCAGCAGTTCACAGAGCTCTGGAAACACCATATATTTT.

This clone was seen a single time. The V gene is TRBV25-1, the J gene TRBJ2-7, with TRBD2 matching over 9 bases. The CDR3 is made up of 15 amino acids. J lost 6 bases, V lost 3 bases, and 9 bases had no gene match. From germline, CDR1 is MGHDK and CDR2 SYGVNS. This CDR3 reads CASSDGPGLASEQYF. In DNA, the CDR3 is TGTGCCAGCAGTGATGGACCGGGACTAGCTTCCGAGCAGTACTTC.

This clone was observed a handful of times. CDR3 protein: CASRQGGNNQPQHF. The DNA of the CDR3 is TGTGCCAGCAGACAGGGGGGTAACAATCAGCCCCAGCATTTT. The chain is built from TRBV27 and TRBJ1-5; 8 bases are a match to TRBD1. The CDR3 totals 14 residues. V lost 6 bases to trimming and J lost 3 bases; unmatched junction nucleotides: 4. Looked up from germline, CDR1 is MNHEY and CDR2 is SMNVEV (reference sequence).

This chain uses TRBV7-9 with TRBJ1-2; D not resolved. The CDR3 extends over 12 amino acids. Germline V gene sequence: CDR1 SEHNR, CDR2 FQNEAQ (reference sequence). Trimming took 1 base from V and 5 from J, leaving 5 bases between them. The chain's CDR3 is CASSLGVYGYTF. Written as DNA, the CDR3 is TGTGCCAGCAGCTTAGGAGTTTATGGCTACACCTTC.

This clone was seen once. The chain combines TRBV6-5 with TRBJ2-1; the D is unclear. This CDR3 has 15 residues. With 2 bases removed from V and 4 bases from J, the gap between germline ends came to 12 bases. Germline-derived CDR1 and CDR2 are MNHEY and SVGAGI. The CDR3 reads CASSYGVMGYNEQFF. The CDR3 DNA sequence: TGTGCCAGCAGTTACGGGGTGATGGGGTACAATGAGCAGTTCTTC.

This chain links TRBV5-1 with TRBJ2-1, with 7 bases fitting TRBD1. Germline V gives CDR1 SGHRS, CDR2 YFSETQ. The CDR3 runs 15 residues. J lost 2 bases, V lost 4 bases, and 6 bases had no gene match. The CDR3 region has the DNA TGCGCCAGCAGCCTAAACAGGGGTACCTACAATGAGCAGTTCTTC. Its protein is CASSLNRGTYNEQFF.

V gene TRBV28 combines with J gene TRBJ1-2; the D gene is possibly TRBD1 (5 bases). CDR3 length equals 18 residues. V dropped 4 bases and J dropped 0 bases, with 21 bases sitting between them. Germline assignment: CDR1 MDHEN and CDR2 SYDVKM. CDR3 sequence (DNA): TGTGCCAGCAGTTCCCCGCAGGGTGGCCTTTTAGCTAACTATGGCTACACCTTC. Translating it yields CASSSPQGGLLANYGYTF.

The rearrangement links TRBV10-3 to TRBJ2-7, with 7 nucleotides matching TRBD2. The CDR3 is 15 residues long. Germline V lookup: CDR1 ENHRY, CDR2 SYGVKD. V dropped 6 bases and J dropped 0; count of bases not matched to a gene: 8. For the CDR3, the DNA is TGTGCCATCAGAGGGCGGGGGACTACCTCCTACGAGCAGTACTTC. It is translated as CAIRGRGTTSYEQYF.

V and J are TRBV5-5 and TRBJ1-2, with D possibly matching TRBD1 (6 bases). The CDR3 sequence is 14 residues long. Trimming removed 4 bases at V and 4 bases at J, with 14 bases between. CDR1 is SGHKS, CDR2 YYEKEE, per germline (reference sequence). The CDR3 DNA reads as TGTGCCAGCAGCCATGTTCCAGGGGCCTATGGCTACACCTTC. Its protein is CASSHVPGAYGYTF.